At least ten counts were recorded for the clone carrying this TCR beta chain. Its antigen is not identified. Indicated time point: patch test 3, about 24 weeks after DPC sensitization. Treatment defined: therapeutic diphenylcyclopropenone sensitization with weekly scalp DPC. The sample comes from a study of human T cells and chemical hapten exposure. In the study overall: Alopecia areata, totalis and universalis patients, mostly female, were included. Minor volume differences among pooled libraries chiefly drove per-sample TCR yield variation. Study-wide findings and caveats: Sensitizing to DPC left TCRs with a frequency above 1 in 1000 unaltered.

TCRdb processed the RACE reads anew with MiXCR; each CDR3 protein has one entry. The table includes about 84,000 distinct CDR3 sequences, roughly 10% detected once. The source is a woman aged 50 to 65 with alopecia areata. Some clones in this sample may be carry-over from other donors' samples. The material sequenced was whole blood, taken in connection with sensitization to the hapten diphenylcyclopropenone (DPC).

The CDR3: CASRPTLTYEQYF. The CDR3, as DNA: TGTGCCAGCAGACCCACACTAACCTACGAGCAGTACTTC. The chain combines TRBV2 with TRBJ2-7; D remains unclear. CDR3 length: 13 residues. V lost 6 bases and J 2 bases, leaving 11 bases between the germline ends. CDR1 SNHLY and CDR2 FYNNEI come from the germline V gene.